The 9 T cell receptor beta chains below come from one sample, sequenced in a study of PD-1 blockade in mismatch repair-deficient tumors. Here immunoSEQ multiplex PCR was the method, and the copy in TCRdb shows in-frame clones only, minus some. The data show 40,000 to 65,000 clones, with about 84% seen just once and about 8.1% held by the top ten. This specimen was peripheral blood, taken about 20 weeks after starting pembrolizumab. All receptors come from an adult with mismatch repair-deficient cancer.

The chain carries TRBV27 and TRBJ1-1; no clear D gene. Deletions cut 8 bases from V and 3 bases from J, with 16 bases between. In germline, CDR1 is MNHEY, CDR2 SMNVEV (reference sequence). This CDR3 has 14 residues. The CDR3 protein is CASGNGRSYTEAFF. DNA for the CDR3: TGTGCCAGCGGAAATGGACGGAGTTACACTGAAGCTTTCTTT.

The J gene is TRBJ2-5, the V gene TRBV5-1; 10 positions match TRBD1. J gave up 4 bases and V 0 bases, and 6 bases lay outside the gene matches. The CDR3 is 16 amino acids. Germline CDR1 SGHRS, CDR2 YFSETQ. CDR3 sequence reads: CASSLAGTGEGETQYF. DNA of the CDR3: TGCGCCAGCAGCTTGGCAGGGACAGGGGAGGGAGAGACCCAGTACTTC.

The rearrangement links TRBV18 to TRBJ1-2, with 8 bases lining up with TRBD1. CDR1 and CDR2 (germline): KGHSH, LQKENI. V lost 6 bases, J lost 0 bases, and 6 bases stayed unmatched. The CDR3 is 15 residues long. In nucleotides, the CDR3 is TGTGCCAGCTCCCTAGGGACAGGAGCTAACTATGGCTACACCTTC. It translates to CASSLGTGANYGYTF.

In nucleotides, the CDR3 is TGTGCCAGCAGCTTGTCGGGCAGGGGAGACAATCAGCCCCAGCATTTT. Translated: CASSLSGRGDNQPQHF. This chain links TRBV5-5 with TRBJ1-5; TRBD1 might be the D (6 bases). This CDR3 has 16 amino acids. Trimming shortened V by 1 base and J by 3 bases, and 14 bases separated the two germline ends. The V gene's germline CDR1 is SGHKS and CDR2 YYEKEE (reference sequence).

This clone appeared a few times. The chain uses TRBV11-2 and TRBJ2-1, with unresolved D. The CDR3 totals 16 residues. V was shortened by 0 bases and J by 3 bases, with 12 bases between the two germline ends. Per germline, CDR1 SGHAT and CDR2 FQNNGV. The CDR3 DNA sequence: TGTGCCAGCAGCTTAGAACGGCCAAGGGTCTACAATGAGCAGTTCTTC. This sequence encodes CASSLERPRVYNEQFF.

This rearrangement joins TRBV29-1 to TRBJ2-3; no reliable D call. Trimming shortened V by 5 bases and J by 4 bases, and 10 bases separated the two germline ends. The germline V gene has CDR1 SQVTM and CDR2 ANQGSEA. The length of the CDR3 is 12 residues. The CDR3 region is CSVSSSPDTQYF. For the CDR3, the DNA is TGCAGCGTTTCCTCCTCCCCAGATACGCAGTATTTT.

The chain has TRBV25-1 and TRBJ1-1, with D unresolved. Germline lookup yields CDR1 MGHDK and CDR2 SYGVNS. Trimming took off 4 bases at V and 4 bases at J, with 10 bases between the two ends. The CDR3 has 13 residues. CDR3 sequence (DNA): TGTGCCAGCAGTGGACGGTTTGGCACTGAAGCTTTCTTT. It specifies CASSGRFGTEAFF. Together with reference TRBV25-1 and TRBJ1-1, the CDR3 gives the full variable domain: EADIYQTPRYLVIGTGKKITLECSQTMGHDKMYWYQQDPGMELHLIHYSYGVNSTEKGDLSSESTVSRIRTEHFPLTLESARPSHTSQYLCASSGRFGTEAFFGQGTRLTVV.

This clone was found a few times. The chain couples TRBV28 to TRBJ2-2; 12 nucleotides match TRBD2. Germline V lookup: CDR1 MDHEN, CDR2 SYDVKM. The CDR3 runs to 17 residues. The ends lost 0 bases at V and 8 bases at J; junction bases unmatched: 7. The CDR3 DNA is TGTGCCAGCAGTTTATGGAAGCTAGCGGGAGGGCCGGGGGAGCTGTTTTTT. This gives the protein CASSLWKLAGGPGELFF.

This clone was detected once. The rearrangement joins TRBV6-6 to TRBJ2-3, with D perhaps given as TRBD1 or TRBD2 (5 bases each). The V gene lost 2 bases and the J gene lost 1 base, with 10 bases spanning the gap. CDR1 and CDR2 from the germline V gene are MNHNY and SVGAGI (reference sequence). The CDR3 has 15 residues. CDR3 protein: CASSYEGMGTDTQYF. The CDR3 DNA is TGTGCCAGCAGTTACGAGGGGATGGGCACAGATACGCAGTATTTT.